This T cell receptor beta chain was identified during a study of CD8 T cells in Susac syndrome. With 0 bases removed from V and 6 bases from J, the gap between germline ends came to 16 bases. This CDR3 comprises 16 residues. Germline lookup yields CDR1 LGHDT and CDR2 YNNKEL (reference sequence). An input of about 0.5 to 1 ug of RNA was subjected to reverse transcription using random hexamers. An immunoSEQ multiplex PCR generated amplified TCR beta CDR3 products spanning 54 Vbeta and 13 Jbeta. MiXCR, applied by TCRdb to the immunoSEQ multiplex PCR reads, yields one record per CDR3 protein. The sample shows around 62,000 distinct CDR3 sequences, around nine tenths of them seen only once. Sequencing targeted TCR beta in T cells from blood (CD8+ and CD4+). Healthy donors were controls matched for age and sex. Isolation of CD8+ and CD4+ T cells was performed negatively, whereas enrichment of TEMRA cells was done by FACS.

Sequencing input: CD8+ T cells from PBMCs. The V gene is TRBV3-1, the J gene TRBJ2-3; tentative D call: TRBD1 (5 bases). This TCR came from a human donor in good health. CDR3 sequence: CASSQDSVGLADTQYF. CDR3 bases: TGTGCCAGCAGCCAAGATTCGGTGGGGCTGGCGGATACGCAGTATTTT.